The clone carrying this T cell receptor beta chain was counted between two and nine times. This entry is derived from a study of human T cells and chemical hapten exposure. Study in general: Variation in per-sample TCR yields came mainly from small pooled library volume differences.

Within the library, unique molecular identifiers were attached to each individual cDNA molecule. TCRdb ran MiXCR on the RACE reads and lists one entry per CDR3 protein. Of 65,000 to 95,000 distinct CDR3 sequences in the sample, 6% to 8.5% were seen once. Time point described: patch test 2, 6 weeks after DPC sensitization. Described treatment: therapeutic diphenylcyclopropenone sensitization with weekly scalp DPC. Donors, patients with alopecia ranging from 18 to 70 years old and judged suitable for DPC, provided samples. Unfractionated whole blood yielded the extracted total RNA. V was pared by 0 bases and J by 7 bases, with 10 bases of the junction left unmatched. Germline assignment: CDR1 DFQATT and CDR2 SNEGSKA (reference sequence). The CDR3 has 15 residues.

This material consisted of whole blood, taken in connection with sensitization to the hapten diphenylcyclopropenone (DPC). The TCR originated in a woman younger than 45 with alopecia areata. Some clones in this sample may be carry-over from other donors' samples. This sequence joins TRBV20-1 and TRBJ1-2, with 8 positions matching TRBD1. CDR3 coding DNA: TGCAGTGCTAGAGATAGGACCCGGACAGGGAGTGGCTACACCTTC. It encodes CSARDRTRTGSGYTF.